Shown below are 12 T cell receptor beta chains from a single sample sequenced in a study of T-cell reconstitution after alpha-beta-depleted transplantation in children. Preparation of the TCRbeta library used unique molecular identifiers. MiXCR was run by TCRdb on the PCR reads, yielding one entry per CDR3 protein. The sample includes about 150,000 distinct CDR3 sequences, around 10% of them seen just once. This specimen was PBMCs, taken before TCRalphabeta/CD19-depleted stem cell transplant. Receptors originate from a boy between 2 and 10 years old with acute myeloid leukemia, due to receive a stem cell transplant.

This clonotype was recorded many times. V gene TRBV12-3 or TRBV12-4 combines with J gene TRBJ1-5, with D tentatively TRBD1 (5 bases). The CDR3 sequence is 15 residues long. V gave up 6 bases and J gave up 3 bases, with 15 bases separating them. CDR3 in DNA: TGTGCCAGCAGACGTACGACAGTGAACAATCAGCCCCAGCATTTT. This encodes CASRRTTVNNQPQHF.

The table lists this clonotype with many counts. The chain combines TRBV28 with TRBJ1-5, with unresolved D. CDR1 and CDR2 from the germline V gene are MDHEN and SYDVKM. The CDR3 totals 16 residues. Between the trimmed V and J ends, which lost 2 bases and 0 bases, there was a span of 11 bases. The DNA of the CDR3 is TGTGCCAGCAGTTTACTGGGTTCTTCTAGCAATCAGCCCCAGCATTTT. Amino acids: CASSLLGSSSNQPQHF.

This clonotype was recorded at least ten times. The chain is built from TRBV29-1 and TRBJ2-4; 9 bases are a match to TRBD1. The CDR3 loop spans 18 amino acids. Losses at the gene ends were 0 bases for V and 1 base for J; bases not matched to a gene: 10. The germline gives CDR1 SQVTM, CDR2 ANQGSEA. CDR3 protein: CSVEDPVGTGRAKNIQYF. CDR3 nucleotides: TGCAGCGTTGAAGATCCGGTGGGGACAGGGAGGGCCAAAAACATTCAGTACTTC.

This clonotype appeared many times. The V and J genes are TRBV6-5 and TRBJ2-1, with a possible D match to TRBD1 (5 bases). Trimming shortened V by 2 bases and J by 11 bases, and 13 bases separated the two germline ends. The CDR3 length is 13 residues. CDR1 MNHEY and CDR2 SVGAGI come from the germline V gene. CDR3 coding DNA: TGTGCCAGCAGTTACAGGCAGGGCGATCAGCAGTTCTTC. Residues: CASSYRQGDQQFF.

This clonotype was counted many times. This chain links TRBV6-5 with TRBJ2-7; 13 bases align to TRBD2. The CDR3 length is 14 residues. Germline assignment: CDR1 MNHEY and CDR2 SVGAGI. Trimming cost V 6 bases and J 4 bases; bases outside gene matches: 3. CDR3 nucleotides: TGTGCCAGCAGAGGACTAGCGGGAGCTTACGAGCAGTACTTC. This codes for CASRGLAGAYEQYF.

This clonotype was detected many times. The CDR3 reads CASSPNTGLSLDTQYF. The CDR3, as DNA: TGTGCCAGCTCACCCAACACGGGACTGTCGCTGGATACGCAGTATTTT. V gene TRBV18 combines with J gene TRBJ2-3; D perhaps matches TRBD2 (6 bases). Trimming removed 3 bases from V and 6 bases from J, with 19 bases in between. This CDR3 is 16 amino acids long. CDR1 and CDR2 from the germline V gene are KGHSH and LQKENI.

This clonotype occurred many times. This chain uses TRBV29-1 with TRBJ2-2; unclear D gene. The CDR3 is 12 amino acids. Between the trimmed V and J ends, which lost 3 bases and 8 bases, there was a span of 10 bases. The germline CDR1 and CDR2 sequences are SQVTM and ANQGSEA. The CDR3 loop reads CSVDSWGGELFF. The CDR3, as DNA: TGCAGCGTTGATTCTTGGGGTGGGGAGCTGTTTTTT.

In its sample, this clonotype was seen many times. In DNA form, the CDR3 reads TGTGCCAGCAACGTGGGGCCGAACACTGAAGCTTTCTTT. Amino acid sequence: CASNVGPNTEAFF. The chain is built from TRBV12-3 or TRBV12-4 and TRBJ1-1; perhaps TRBD1 as D (5 bases). Deletions cut 7 bases from V and 1 base from J, with 10 bases between. This CDR3 is built from 13 residues.

This clonotype was recorded at least ten times. The chain couples TRBV27 to TRBJ2-1; D call uncertain. CDR3 length equals 12 residues. The germline V gene encodes CDR1 MNHEY and CDR2 SMNVEV (reference sequence). V was cut by 6 bases and J by 7 bases, with 10 bases left in between. CDR3 amino acids: CASSVIGNEQFF. Here the CDR3 DNA reads TGTGCCAGCAGCGTTATAGGAAATGAGCAGTTCTTC.

The sample holds many counts of this clonotype. This rearrangement joins TRBV28 to TRBJ2-1; D unclear. V shed 6 bases and J shed 7 bases, with 10 bases lying between them. CDR1 and CDR2 from the germline V gene are MDHEN and SYDVKM. This CDR3 has 12 amino acids. The CDR3 DNA reads TGTGCCAGCAGCCCCAACCGTAATGAGCAGTTCTTC. Translation: CASSPNRNEQFF.

The J gene is TRBJ2-7, the V gene TRBV28; D ambiguous. Trimming shortened V by 5 bases and J by 7 bases, and 18 bases separated the two germline ends. The CDR3 has 14 amino acids. Germline V CDR1 and CDR2: MDHEN, SYDVKM. The CDR3 loop reads CASSEVRPDGEQYF. The CDR3 nucleotides read TGTGCCAGCAGTGAAGTAAGGCCTGATGGTGAGCAGTACTTC.

This clonotype has a count of ten or more. The chain links TRBV29-1 to TRBJ2-7; 10 nucleotides align to TRBD1. V shed 0 bases, J shed 3 bases, and the junction held 8 bases outside the gene matches. The CDR3 totals 16 residues. Looked up from germline, CDR1 is SQVTM and CDR2 is ANQGSEA. The CDR3 sequence: CSVEDPGQGINYEQYF. CDR3 bases: TGCAGCGTTGAAGACCCGGGACAGGGGATTAACTACGAGCAGTACTTC.